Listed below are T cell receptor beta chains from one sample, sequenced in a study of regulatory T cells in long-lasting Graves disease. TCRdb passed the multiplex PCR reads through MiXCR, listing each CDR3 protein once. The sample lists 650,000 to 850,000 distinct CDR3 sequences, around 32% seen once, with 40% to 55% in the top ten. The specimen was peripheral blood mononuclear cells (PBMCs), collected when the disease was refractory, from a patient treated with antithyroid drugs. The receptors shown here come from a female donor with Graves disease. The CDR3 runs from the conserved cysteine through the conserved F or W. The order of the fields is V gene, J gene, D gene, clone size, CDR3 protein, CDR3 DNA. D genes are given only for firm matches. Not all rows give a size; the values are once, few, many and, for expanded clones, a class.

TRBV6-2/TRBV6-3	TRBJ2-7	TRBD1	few	CASSEGRPGTGLYEQYF	TGTGCCAGCAGTGAAGGACGGCCCGGGACAGGGCTATACGAGCAGTACTTC
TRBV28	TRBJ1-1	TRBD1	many	CASSFQWTGGRNEAFF	TGTGCCAGCAGTTTTCAGTGGACAGGCGGCAGGAATGAAGCTTTCTTT
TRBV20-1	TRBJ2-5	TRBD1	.	CSARANRDRDGTQYF	TGCAGTGCTAGGGCCAACCGGGACAGGGATGGGACCCAGTACTTC
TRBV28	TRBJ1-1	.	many	CASSSRGGPEAFF	TGTGCCAGCAGTTCAAGGGGTGGCCCTGAAGCTTTCTTT
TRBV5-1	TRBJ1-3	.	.	CASSFGGQSGNTIYF	TGCGCCAGCAGCTTCGGAGGGCAAAGTGGAAACACCATATATTTT
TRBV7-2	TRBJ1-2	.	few	CASRVWGRPAGNYGYTF	TGTGCCAGCAGGGTGTGGGGGAGACCGGCGGGGAACTATGGCTACACCTTC
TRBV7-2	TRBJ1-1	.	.	CASGERVAVF	TGTGCCAGCGGGGAGCGAGTCGCGGTCTTT
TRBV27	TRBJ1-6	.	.	CASSPRRHYNSPLHF	TGTGCCAGCAGTCCGCGACGGCACTATAATTCACCCCTCCACTTT
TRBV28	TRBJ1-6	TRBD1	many	CASTSTGGARSPLHF	TGTGCCAGCACAAGCACAGGGGGAGCTCGTTCACCCCTCCACTTT
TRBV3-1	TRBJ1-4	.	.	CASSPRQGQDNEKLFF	TGTGCCAGCAGCCCCCGTCAAGGGCAGGATAACGAAAAACTGTTTTTT
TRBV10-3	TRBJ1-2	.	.	CAISESKFQPVYGYTF	TGTGCCATCAGTGAGTCGAAATTTCAGCCAGTCTATGGCTACACCTTC
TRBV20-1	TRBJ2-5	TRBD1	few	CSARTGGAETQYF	TGCAGTGCAAGGACAGGGGGTGCAGAGACCCAGTACTTC
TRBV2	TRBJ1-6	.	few	CASGEGGPSYNSPLHF	TGTGCCAGCGGCGAGGGGGGTCCGTCCTATAATTCACCCCTCCACTTT
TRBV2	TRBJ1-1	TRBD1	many	CASSKMQGARLTEAFF	TGTGCCAGCAGTAAAATGCAGGGGGCGCGTCTTACTGAAGCTTTCTTT
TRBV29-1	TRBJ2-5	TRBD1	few	CSVEKGQVGETQYF	TGCAGCGTTGAAAAGGGACAGGTCGGGGAGACCCAGTACTTC
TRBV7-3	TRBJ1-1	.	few	CASSAALGVGTEAFF	TGTGCCAGCAGCGCCGCGCTCGGGGTGGGCACTGAAGCTTTCTTT
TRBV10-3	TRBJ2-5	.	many	CATQTMETQYF	TGTGCCACCCAGACCATGGAGACCCAGTACTTC
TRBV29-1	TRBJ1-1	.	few	CSVEDHPLNTEAFF	TGCAGCGTTGAAGATCACCCCTTGAACACTGAAGCTTTCTTT
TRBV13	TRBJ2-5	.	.	CASSPTLASETQYF	TGTGCCAGCAGCCCCACACTAGCTTCCGAGACCCAGTACTTC
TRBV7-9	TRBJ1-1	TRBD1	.	CASSRGQGRMNTEAFF	TGTGCCAGCAGCCGAGGACAGGGGCGAATGAACACTGAAGCTTTCTTT
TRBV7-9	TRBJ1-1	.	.	CASGRSAMNTEAFF	TGTGCCAGCGGGCGTAGCGCAATGAACACTGAAGCTTTCTTT
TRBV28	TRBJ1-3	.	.	CASSFRGFSGNTIYF	TGTGCCAGCAGTTTTAGGGGCTTCTCTGGAAACACCATATATTTT
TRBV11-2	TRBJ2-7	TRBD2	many	CASSLLRGPSGLREQYF	TGTGCCAGCAGCTTATTGCGGGGGCCTAGCGGGTTGAGGGAGCAGTACTTC
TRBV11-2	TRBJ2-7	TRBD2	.	CASSWGLAGGLYEQYF	TGTGCCAGCAGCTGGGGACTAGCGGGAGGGCTCTACGAGCAGTACTTC
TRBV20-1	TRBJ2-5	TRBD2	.	CSARDISGSLPETQYF	TGCAGTGCTAGAGATATCAGCGGGAGCCTCCCGGAGACCCAGTACTTC
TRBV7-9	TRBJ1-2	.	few	CASSFMGAYGYTF	TGTGCCAGCAGCTTTATGGGGGCCTATGGCTACACCTTC
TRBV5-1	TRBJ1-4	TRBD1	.	CASSLTSDRVGNEKLFF	TGCGCCAGCAGCCTGACGTCCGACAGGGTTGGTAATGAAAAACTGTTTTTT
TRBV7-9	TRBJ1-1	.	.	CASSPKNRPNTEAFF	TGTGCCAGCAGCCCTAAGAATCGCCCGAACACTGAAGCTTTCTTT
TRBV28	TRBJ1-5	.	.	CASKGGREPQHF	TGTGCCAGCAAGGGGGGCAGGGAGCCCCAGCATTTT
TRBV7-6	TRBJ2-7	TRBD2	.	CASSLGLAGSTYEQYF	TGTGCCAGCAGCCTAGGGCTAGCGGGATCGACCTACGAGCAGTACTTC
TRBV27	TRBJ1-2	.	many	CASSLSGDGYTF	TGTGCCAGCAGTTTATCGGGAGATGGCTACACCTTC
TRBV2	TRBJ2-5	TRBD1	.	CASSAGGGETQYF	TGTGCCAGCAGCGCAGGGGGTGGAGAGACCCAGTACTTC
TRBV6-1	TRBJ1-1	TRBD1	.	CASSEAILTGGWTEAFF	TGTGCCAGCAGTGAAGCTATCCTTACAGGGGGTTGGACTGAAGCTTTCTTT
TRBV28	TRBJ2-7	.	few	CASSYRMGDSYSYEQYF	TGTGCCAGCAGTTACCGCATGGGCGACAGCTACTCCTACGAGCAGTACTTC
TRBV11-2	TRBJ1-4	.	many	CASSSQPTNEKLFF	TGTGCCAGCAGCTCACAGCCAACTAATGAAAAACTGTTTTTT
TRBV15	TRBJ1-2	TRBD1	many	CATSRDLGQGNGYTF	TGTGCCACCAGCAGAGATTTGGGACAGGGGAACGGCTACACCTTC
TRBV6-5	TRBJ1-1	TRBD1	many	CASSYRGQSEAFF	TGTGCCAGCAGTTACAGGGGACAGTCTGAAGCTTTCTTT
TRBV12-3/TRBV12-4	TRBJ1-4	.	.	CASRVQGGNEKLFF	TGTGCCAGCAGAGTACAGGGCGGTAATGAAAAACTGTTTTTT
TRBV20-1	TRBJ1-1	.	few	CSASGAGERAEAFF	TGCAGTGCTAGTGGGGCAGGGGAACGGGCTGAAGCTTTCTTT
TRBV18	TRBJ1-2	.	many	CASSPPSRNGYTF	TGTGCCAGCTCACCACCCAGTCGCAATGGCTACACCTTC
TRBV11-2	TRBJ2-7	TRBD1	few	CASSWPDRGQDNSYEQYF	TGTGCCAGCAGCTGGCCGGACAGGGGACAGGACAACTCCTACGAGCAGTACTTC